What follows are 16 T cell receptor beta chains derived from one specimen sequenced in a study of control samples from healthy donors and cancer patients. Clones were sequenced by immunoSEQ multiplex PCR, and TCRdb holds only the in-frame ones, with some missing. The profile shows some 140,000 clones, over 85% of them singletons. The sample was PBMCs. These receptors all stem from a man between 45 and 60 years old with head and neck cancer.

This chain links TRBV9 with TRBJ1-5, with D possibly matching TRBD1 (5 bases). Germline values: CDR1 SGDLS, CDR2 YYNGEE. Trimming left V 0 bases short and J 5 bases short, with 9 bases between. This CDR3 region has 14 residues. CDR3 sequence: CASSVEGEDQPQHF. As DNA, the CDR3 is TGTGCCAGCAGCGTAGAAGGGGAAGATCAGCCCCAGCATTTT.

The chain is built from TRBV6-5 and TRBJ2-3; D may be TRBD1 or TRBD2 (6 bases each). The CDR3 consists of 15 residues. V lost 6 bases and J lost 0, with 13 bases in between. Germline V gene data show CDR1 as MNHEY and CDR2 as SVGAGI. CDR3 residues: CASSWGASSTDTQYF. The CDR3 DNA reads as TGTGCCAGCAGCTGGGGGGCCTCTAGCACAGATACGCAGTATTTT.

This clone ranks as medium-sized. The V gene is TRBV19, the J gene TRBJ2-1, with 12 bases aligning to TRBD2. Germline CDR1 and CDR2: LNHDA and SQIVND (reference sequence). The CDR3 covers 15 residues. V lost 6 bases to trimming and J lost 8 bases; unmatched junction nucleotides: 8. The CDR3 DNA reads TGTGCCAGTAGCCAGACTAGCGGGAGTTTTGATGAGCAGTTCTTC. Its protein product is CASSQTSGSFDEQFF.

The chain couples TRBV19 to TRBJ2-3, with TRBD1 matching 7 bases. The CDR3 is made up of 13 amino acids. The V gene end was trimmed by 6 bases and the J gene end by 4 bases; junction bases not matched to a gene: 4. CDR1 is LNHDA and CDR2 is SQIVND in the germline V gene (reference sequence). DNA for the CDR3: TGTGCCAGTAGGACAGGGAGTTCAGATACGCAGTATTTT. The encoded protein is CASRTGSSDTQYF.

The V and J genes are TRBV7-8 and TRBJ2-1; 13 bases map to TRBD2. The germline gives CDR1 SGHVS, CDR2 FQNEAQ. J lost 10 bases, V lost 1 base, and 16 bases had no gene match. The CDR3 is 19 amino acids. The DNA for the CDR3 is TGTGCCAGCAGCTTAGTTTGGACTAGCGGGGGAGCCTCCTCCGTGGAGCAGTTCTTC. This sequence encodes CASSLVWTSGGASSVEQFF. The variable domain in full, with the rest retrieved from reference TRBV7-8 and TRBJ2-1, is GAGVSQSPRYKVAKRGQDVALRCDPISGHVSLFWYQQALGQGPEFLTYFQNEAQLDKSGLPSDRFFAERPEGSVSTLKIQRTQQEDSAVYLCASSLVWTSGGASSVEQFFGPGTRLTVL.

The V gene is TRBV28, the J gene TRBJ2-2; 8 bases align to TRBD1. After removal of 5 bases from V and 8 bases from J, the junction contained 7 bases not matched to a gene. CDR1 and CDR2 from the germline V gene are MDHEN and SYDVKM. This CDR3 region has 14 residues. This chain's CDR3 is CASSDQGARGELFF. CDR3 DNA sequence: TGTGCCAGCAGTGACCAGGGGGCAAGGGGGGAGCTGTTTTTT.

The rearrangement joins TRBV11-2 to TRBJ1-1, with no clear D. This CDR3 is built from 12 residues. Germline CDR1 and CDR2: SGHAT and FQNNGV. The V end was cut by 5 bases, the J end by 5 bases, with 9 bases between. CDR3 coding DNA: TGTGCCAGCAGCCCCTTTGGGACTGAAGCTTTCTTT. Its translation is CASSPFGTEAFF.

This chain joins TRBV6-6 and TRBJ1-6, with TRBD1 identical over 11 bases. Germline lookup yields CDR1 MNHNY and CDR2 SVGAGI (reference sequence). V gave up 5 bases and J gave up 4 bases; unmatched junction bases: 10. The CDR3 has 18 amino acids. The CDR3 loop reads CASSRQKDRGLYNSPLHF. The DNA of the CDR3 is TGTGCCAGCAGTCGTCAAAAGGACAGGGGGCTTTATAATTCACCCCTCCACTTT.

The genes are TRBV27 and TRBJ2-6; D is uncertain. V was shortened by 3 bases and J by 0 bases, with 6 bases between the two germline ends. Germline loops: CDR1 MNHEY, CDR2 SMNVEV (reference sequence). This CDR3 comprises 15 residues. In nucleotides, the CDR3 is TGTGCCAGCAGTTTCGGTTACTCTGGGGCCAACGTCCTGACTTTC. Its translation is CASSFGYSGANVLTF.

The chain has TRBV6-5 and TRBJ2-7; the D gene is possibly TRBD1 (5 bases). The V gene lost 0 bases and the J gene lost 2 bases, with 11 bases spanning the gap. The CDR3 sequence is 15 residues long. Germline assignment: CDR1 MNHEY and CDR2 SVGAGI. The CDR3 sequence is CASSYSGAQTYEQYF. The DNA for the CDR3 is TGTGCCAGCAGTTACTCAGGGGCGCAGACCTACGAGCAGTACTTC.

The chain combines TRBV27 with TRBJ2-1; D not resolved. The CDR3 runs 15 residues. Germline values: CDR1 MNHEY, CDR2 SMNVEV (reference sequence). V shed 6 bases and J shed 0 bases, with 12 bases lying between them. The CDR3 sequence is CASRQQPSSYNEQFF. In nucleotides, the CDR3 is TGTGCCAGCAGACAACAGCCGAGCTCCTACAATGAGCAGTTCTTC.

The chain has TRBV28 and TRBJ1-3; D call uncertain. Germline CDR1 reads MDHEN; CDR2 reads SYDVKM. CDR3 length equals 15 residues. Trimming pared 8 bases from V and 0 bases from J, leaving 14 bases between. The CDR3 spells CASLSGITSGNTIYF. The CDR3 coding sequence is TGTGCCAGCCTTAGCGGGATTACCTCTGGAAACACCATATATTTT.

CDR3 loop: CASSLMPGLRIRGNTIYF. CDR3 coding DNA: TGTGCCAGCAGCTTAATGCCGGGATTGCGGATCCGAGGAAACACCATATATTTT. V is TRBV11-2 and J is TRBJ1-3; D is unclear. Deletions cut 2 bases from V and 4 bases from J, with 21 bases between. CDR1 and CDR2 (germline): SGHAT, FQNNGV. The CDR3 has 18 residues.

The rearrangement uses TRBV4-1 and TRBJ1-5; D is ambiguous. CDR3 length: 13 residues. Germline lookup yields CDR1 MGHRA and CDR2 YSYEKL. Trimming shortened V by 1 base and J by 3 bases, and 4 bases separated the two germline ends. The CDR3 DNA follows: TGCGCCAGCAGCCAAGTAGTCAATCAGCCCCAGCATTTT. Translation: CASSQVVNQPQHF.

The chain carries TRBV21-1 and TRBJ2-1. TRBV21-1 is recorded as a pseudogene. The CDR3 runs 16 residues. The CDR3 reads CASSKERLGAYNEQFF. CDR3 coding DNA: TGTGCCAGCAGCAAAGAGCGGCTAGGGGCCTACAATGAGCAGTTCTTC.

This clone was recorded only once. The CDR3 here is CASSLHLGEAGNEQFF. DNA of the CDR3: TGCGCCAGCAGCTTGCATCTCGGAGAGGCGGGCAATGAGCAGTTCTTC. This chain links TRBV5-1 with TRBJ2-1, with TRBD2 as a possible D gene (5 bases). Trimming shortened V by 1 base and J by 6 bases, and 17 bases separated the two germline ends. CDR1 SGHRS and CDR2 YFSETQ come from the germline V gene. CDR3 size: 16 residues.